This TCR beta chain is drawn from a study of blood T cell repertoires in COVID-19 (dated by TCRdb to 2018 to 2021). The study in broad terms: Samples covering the acute and convalescent phases of COVID-19 were provided by collaborators in the United States, Italy and Spain. The material from the prospective study consisted of cDNA or gDNA derived from T cells, B-cell-depleted T cells, or PBMCs. Subjects who had been exposed to COVID-19, were actively infected with it, or had recovered from it provided the deeply sampled blood TCRbeta repertoires that made up the dataset. The repertoires were made available in a free public database intended to serve as a resource for research on the immune response to SARS-CoV-2. Samples were obtained from the ongoing ImmuneRACE study (first 160 participants) and from 1,000 to 1,500 subjects provided by 6 global collaborators. The sample metadata nearly always contained a de-identified subject ID, COVID-19 status, age in years and sex. Where HLA class I and class II types were available, the types were taken from metadata supplied by the sample provider, not from assay-based typing.

At one collaborating source in Seattle, patients were enrolled during active infection and were followed longitudinally through the course of disease. Collaborating institutions collected whole blood in K2EDTA tubes following their own protocols. For TCRbeta analysis, collaborators shipped samples in one of three forms: frozen whole blood, isolated PBMCs, or DNA extracted from either of those sample types. This clone was seen a handful of times. There is no known antigen for this receptor. No much larger clone exists at a distance of one base, and base qualities are not known. TCRbeta CDR3 regions were amplified from genomic DNA by means of the immunoSEQ Assay, a bias-controlled multiplex PCR. Turning to the authors' computational methods: Nucleated cell counts per sample were estimated from amplification of reference gene primers within the assay. To quantify the absolute abundance of each unique TCRbeta CDR3 rearrangement, sequence reads were collapsed and filtered. For each sample, productive Simpson clonality was calculated as the square root of Simpson's diversity index over productive rearrangements. Sourced from immuneACCESS, this table was stored by TCRdb with only in-frame sequences that have V and J called. A share of the clones is absent; for the studies checked, an unresolved V gene accounts for under half, and the remainder has no known explanation. V, J and clone size are taken as reported in that table, and D and trimming were inferred from the DNA itself. The table for this sample lists about 340,000 clones; approximately 87% of them were counted only once. About 6% of the sample rests with the top ten.

Overall results and qualifications from the work: The quantity of clinical and demographic metadata differed by source and by participant and was supplied without curation.

The germline V gene specifies MNHEY as CDR1 and SVGEGT as CDR2. Relative to germline, V is missing 4 bases and J is missing 4 bases, with 6 bases of the junction outside any gene match. There are 15 amino acids in the CDR3, from cysteine to phenylalanine inclusive. The kept DNA is CDR3 alone, 45 bases in frame from the first base. The chain was built from TRBV6-2 or TRBV6-3 and TRBJ2-2, and 7 junction bases match TRBD1. The receptor comes from a woman aged 45 to 65 with COVID-19, enrolled during active disease. The sequencing sample was made of peripheral blood. The DNA reads TGTGCCAGCAGTTTTCAACAGGGGCTCACCGGGGAGCTGTTTTTT. Translation gives CASSFQQGLTGELFF.